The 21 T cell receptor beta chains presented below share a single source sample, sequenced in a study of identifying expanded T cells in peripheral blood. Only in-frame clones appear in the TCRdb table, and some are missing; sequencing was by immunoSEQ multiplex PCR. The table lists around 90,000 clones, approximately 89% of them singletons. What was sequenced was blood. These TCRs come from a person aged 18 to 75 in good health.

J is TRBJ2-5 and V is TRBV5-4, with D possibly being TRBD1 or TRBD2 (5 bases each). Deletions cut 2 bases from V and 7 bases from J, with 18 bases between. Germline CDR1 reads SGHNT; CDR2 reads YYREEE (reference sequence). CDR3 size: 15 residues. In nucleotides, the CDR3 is TGTGCCAGCAGCTTAATTGGCACGGGGCCTGGGACCCAGTACTTC. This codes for CASSLIGTGPGTQYF.

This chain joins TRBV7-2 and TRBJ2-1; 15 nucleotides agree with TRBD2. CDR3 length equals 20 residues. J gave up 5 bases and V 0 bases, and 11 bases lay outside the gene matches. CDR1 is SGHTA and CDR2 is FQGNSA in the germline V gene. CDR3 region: CASSLAKDGTSGRFHNEQFF. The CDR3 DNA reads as TGTGCCAGCAGCTTAGCGAAGGACGGGACTAGCGGGAGGTTCCACAATGAGCAGTTCTTC.

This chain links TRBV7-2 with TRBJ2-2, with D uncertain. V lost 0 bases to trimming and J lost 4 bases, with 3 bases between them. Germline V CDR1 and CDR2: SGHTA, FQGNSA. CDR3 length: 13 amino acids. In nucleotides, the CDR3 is TGTGCCAGCAGCTTAGCGGGCACCGGGGAGCTGTTTTTT. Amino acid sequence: CASSLAGTGELFF.

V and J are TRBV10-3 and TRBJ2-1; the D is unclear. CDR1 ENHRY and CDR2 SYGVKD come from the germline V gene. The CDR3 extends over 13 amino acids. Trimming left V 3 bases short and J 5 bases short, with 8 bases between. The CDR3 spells CAISDKGNNEQFF. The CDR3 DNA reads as TGTGCCATCAGTGACAAGGGTAACAATGAGCAGTTCTTC.

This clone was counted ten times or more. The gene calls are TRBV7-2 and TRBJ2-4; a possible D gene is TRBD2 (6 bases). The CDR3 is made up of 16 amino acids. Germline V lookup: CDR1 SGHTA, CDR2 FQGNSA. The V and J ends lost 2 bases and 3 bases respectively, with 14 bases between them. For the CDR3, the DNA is TGTGCCAGCAGCTTATCGGCAGGGAGGTACAAAAACATTCAGTACTTC. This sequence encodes CASSLSAGRYKNIQYF.

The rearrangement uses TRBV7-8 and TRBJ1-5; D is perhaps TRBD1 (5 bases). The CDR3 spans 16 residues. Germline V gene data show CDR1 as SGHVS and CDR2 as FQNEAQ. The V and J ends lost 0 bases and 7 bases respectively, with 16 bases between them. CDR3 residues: CASSLAYPGHGQPQHF. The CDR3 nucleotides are TGTGCCAGCAGCTTAGCGTATCCTGGACATGGACAGCCCCAGCATTTT.

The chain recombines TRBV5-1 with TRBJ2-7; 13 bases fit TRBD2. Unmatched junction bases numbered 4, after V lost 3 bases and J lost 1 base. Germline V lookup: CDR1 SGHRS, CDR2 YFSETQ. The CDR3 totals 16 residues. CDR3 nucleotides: TGCGCCAGCAGCTACGGGACTAGCGGGGAATCCTACGAGCAGTACTTC. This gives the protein CASSYGTSGESYEQYF.

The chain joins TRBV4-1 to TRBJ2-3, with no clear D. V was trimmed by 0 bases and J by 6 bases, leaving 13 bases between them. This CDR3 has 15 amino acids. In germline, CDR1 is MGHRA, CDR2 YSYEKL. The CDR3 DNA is TGCGCCAGCAGCCAAGATGGTAAGGAATGGGATACGCAGTATTTT. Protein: CASSQDGKEWDTQYF.

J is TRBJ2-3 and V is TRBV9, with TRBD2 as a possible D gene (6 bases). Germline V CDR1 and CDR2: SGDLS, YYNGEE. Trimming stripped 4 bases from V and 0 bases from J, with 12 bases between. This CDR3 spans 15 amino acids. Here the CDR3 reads CASSLLAASTDTQYF. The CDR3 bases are TGTGCCAGCAGCCTACTAGCAGCTAGCACAGATACGCAGTATTTT. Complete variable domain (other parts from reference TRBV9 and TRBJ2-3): DSGVTQTPKHLITATGQRVTLRCSPRSGDLSVYWYQQSLDQGLQFLIQYYNGEERAKGNILERFSAQQFPDLHSELNLSSLELGDSALYFCASSLLAASTDTQYFGPGTRLTVL.

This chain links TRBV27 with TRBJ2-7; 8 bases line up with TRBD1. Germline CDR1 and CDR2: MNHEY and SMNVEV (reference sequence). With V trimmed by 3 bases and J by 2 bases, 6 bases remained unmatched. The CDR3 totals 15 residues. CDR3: CASSLVGTGAYEQYF. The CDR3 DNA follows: TGTGCCAGCAGTTTGGTCGGGACAGGTGCCTACGAGCAGTACTTC.

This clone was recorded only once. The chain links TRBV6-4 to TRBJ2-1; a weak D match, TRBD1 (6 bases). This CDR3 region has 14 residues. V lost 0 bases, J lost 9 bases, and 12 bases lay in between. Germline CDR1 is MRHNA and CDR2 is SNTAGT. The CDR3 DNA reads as TGTGCCAGCAGTGACTCGGAGGAAGGGGGTGAGCAGTTCTTC. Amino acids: CASSDSEEGGEQFF.

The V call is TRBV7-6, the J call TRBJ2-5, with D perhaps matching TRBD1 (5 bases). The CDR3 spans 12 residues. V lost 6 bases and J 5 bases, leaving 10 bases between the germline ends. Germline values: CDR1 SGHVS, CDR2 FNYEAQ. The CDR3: CASRQEGETQYF. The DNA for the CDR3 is TGTGCCAGCAGACAGGAAGGGGAGACCCAGTACTTC.

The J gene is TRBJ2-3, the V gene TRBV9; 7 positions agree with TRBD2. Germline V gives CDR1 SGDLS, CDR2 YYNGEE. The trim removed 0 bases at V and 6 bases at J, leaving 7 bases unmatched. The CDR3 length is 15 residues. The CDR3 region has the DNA TGTGCCAGCAGCGTAGTGGGAGCGGGAAGGGATACGCAGTATTTT. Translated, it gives CASSVVGAGRDTQYF.

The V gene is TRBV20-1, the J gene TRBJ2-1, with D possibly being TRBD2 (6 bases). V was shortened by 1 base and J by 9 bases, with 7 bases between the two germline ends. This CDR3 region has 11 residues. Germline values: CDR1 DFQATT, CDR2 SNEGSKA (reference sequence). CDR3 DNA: TGCAGTGCTAGAGTAGCGGTTGAGCAGTTCTTC. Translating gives CSARVAVEQFF.

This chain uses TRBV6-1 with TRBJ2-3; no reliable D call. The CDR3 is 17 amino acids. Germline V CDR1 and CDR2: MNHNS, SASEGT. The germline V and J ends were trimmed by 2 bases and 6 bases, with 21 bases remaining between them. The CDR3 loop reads CASSELKGAVLTDTQYF. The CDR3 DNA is TGTGCCAGCAGTGAACTTAAAGGTGCCGTATTGACGGATACGCAGTATTTT.

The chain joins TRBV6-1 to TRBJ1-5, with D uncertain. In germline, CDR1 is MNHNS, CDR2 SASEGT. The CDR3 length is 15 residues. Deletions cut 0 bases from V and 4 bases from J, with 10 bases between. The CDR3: CASSEAVDGNQPQHF. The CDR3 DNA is TGTGCCAGCAGTGAAGCGGTGGATGGAAATCAGCCCCAGCATTTT.

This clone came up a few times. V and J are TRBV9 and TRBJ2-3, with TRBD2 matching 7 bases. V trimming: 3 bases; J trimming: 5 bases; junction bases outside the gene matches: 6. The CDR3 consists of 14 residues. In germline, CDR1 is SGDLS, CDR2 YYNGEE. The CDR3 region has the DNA TGTGCCAGCAGCGCGGACGTAGCGGGAGATACGCAGTATTTT. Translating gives CASSADVAGDTQYF.

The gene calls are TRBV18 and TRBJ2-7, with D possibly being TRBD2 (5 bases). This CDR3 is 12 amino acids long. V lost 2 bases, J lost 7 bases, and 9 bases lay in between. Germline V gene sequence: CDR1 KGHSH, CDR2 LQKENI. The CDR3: CASSPIGDEQYF. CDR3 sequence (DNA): TGTGCCAGCTCACCAATCGGGGATGAGCAGTACTTC.

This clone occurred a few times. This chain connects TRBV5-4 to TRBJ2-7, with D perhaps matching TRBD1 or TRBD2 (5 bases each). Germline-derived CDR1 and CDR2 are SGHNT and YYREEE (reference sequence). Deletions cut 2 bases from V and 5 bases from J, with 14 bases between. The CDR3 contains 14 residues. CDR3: CASSLWGSPHEQYF. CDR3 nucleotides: TGTGCCAGCAGCTTATGGGGGAGCCCCCACGAGCAGTACTTC.

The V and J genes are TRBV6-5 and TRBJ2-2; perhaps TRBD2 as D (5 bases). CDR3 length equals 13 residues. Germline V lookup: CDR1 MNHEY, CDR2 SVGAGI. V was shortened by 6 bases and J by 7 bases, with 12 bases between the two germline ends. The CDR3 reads CASRARTLGELFF. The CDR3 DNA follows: TGTGCCAGCAGGGCTAGGACTCTCGGGGAGCTGTTTTTT.

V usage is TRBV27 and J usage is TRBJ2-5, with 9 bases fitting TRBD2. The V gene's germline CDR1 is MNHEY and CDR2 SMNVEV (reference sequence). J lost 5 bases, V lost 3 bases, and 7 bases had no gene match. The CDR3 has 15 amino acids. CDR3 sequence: CASSLRGGFTETQYF. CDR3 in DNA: TGTGCCAGCAGTTTGCGGGGGGGCTTTACGGAGACCCAGTACTTC.